These T cell receptor beta chains were read from a single sample in a study of T cells in Graves' hyperthyroidism and ophthalmopathy. TCRdb re-derived calls from the multiplex PCR reads in MiXCR, one entry per CDR3 protein. The sample lists 100,000 to 140,000 distinct CDR3 sequences; roughly 15% were seen once. The sequenced material came from blood. Source of these receptors: a woman aged 45-65 years with Graves' hyperthyroidism. CDR3s leave out the opening cysteine and the closing phenylalanine or tryptophan. Fields, in order: clone size, J gene, V gene, D gene, CDR3 protein. The D gene is left open where the match is weak. The size entry is marked missing in some rows and otherwise reads once, few, many or a size class.

abundance: many; j_gene: TRBJ1-6; v_gene: TRBV5-6; d_gene: TRBD1; CDR3aa: ASSPGQGSYNSPLH
abundance: many; j_gene: TRBJ2-1; v_gene: TRBV20-1; d_gene: TRBD2; CDR3aa: SASFLAGVGNEQF
abundance: many; j_gene: TRBJ1-4; v_gene: TRBV12-3/TRBV12-4; d_gene: TRBD1; CDR3aa: ASSPTGPNEKLF
abundance: few; j_gene: TRBJ2-1; v_gene: TRBV7-9; d_gene: NA; CDR3aa: ASSGSYDNEQF
abundance: NA; j_gene: TRBJ2-2; v_gene: TRBV6-1; d_gene: TRBD2; CDR3aa: ASSTPGLAGGTGELF
abundance: many; j_gene: TRBJ1-2; v_gene: TRBV29-1; d_gene: NA; CDR3aa: SVDRQDYGYT
abundance: NA; j_gene: TRBJ2-7; v_gene: TRBV12-3/TRBV12-4; d_gene: TRBD1; CDR3aa: ASRLGTGVEQY
abundance: many; j_gene: TRBJ2-1; v_gene: TRBV5-1; d_gene: TRBD2; CDR3aa: ASSLKPASGSVNEQF
abundance: NA; j_gene: TRBJ2-5; v_gene: TRBV20-1; d_gene: NA; CDR3aa: SAPGTGAETQY
abundance: medium-sized; j_gene: TRBJ1-5; v_gene: TRBV28; d_gene: TRBD1; CDR3aa: ASSNTGGGQPQH
abundance: many; j_gene: TRBJ2-1; v_gene: TRBV19; d_gene: NA; CDR3aa: ASGEQSSLVGNEQF
abundance: many; j_gene: TRBJ2-1; v_gene: TRBV2; d_gene: NA; CDR3aa: ASSGTLRDEQF
abundance: many; j_gene: TRBJ1-5; v_gene: TRBV10-2; d_gene: NA; CDR3aa: ASSEGLFWDHNQPQH
abundance: NA; j_gene: TRBJ1-4; v_gene: TRBV2; d_gene: TRBD1; CDR3aa: ASILSPPRTGYNEKLF
abundance: many; j_gene: TRBJ1-1; v_gene: TRBV28; d_gene: NA; CDR3aa: ASSLTGGTEAF
abundance: many; j_gene: TRBJ2-3; v_gene: TRBV6-1; d_gene: TRBD2; CDR3aa: ASSSQREGSDTQY
abundance: few; j_gene: TRBJ2-2; v_gene: TRBV10-3; d_gene: NA; CDR3aa: AISESGELF
abundance: NA; j_gene: TRBJ1-5; v_gene: TRBV27; d_gene: NA; CDR3aa: ASSLLGGEGQPQH
abundance: few; j_gene: TRBJ1-2; v_gene: TRBV5-4; d_gene: TRBD1; CDR3aa: ASKGTGEGYGYT
abundance: many; j_gene: TRBJ2-7; v_gene: TRBV15; d_gene: NA; CDR3aa: ATSRDQRPGPGNEQY
abundance: many; j_gene: TRBJ1-1; v_gene: TRBV6-1; d_gene: NA; CDR3aa: ASSFSRDIEAF
abundance: many; j_gene: TRBJ1-1; v_gene: TRBV7-9; d_gene: NA; CDR3aa: ASSLVGRGNTEAF
abundance: many; j_gene: TRBJ2-5; v_gene: TRBV6-1; d_gene: NA; CDR3aa: ASSGPGGRLETQY
abundance: many; j_gene: TRBJ1-2; v_gene: TRBV2; d_gene: TRBD1; CDR3aa: ASSAAGGRTGYT